The T cell receptor (beta chain) described here comes from a study of shared clonotypes between healthy human individuals. Original data processing: Filtering differed, since immunoSEQ gave only junction sequences and no quality scores. Libraries were prepared by immunoSEQ multiplex PCR; TCRdb keeps only in-frame clonotypes and omits some of them. For V, J and clone size, that table is used; D and trimming come from the DNA. The sample shows 2 million to 3 million clones, more than 90% of them seen only once. Study-wide results and limits: Among non-shared clonotypes, generation probabilities were lower than among those shared by all four donors. In general, naive subsets displayed greater estimated richness than memory subsets did.

The CDR3 runs to 19 residues. From germline, CDR1 is LGHNA and CDR2 YSLEER. The V and J ends lost 4 bases and 6 bases, in that order; junction bases with no gene match: 19. With regard to this clone: Its target is not known.

Sequences were obtained from naive CD4+ T cells sorted from blood. The subset is: CD45RA+ positively selected. The chain combines TRBV4-3 with TRBJ2-3; 10 nucleotides agree with TRBD1. The sequence was obtained from a man between 18 and 29 years old in good health. CDR3 amino acids: CASSRQYPGTGVTWDTQYF. The CDR3 bases are TGCGCCAGCAGCCGCCAATACCCCGGGACAGGGGTTACCTGGGATACGCAGTATTTT.